One and the same sample provided the 6 T cell receptor beta chains below, sequenced in a study of post-analysis software for immune sequencing data (dated by TCRdb to between 2014 and 2016). Points the paper makes about the study in general: A few TRBV segments, including TRBV5-6, TRBV5-1 and TRBV20-1, were significantly more frequent in patients than controls.

Which antigens these TCRs recognize remains unknown. The library relied on PCR. Sequencing was performed on an Illumina HiSeq 2500. To reduce PCR and sequencing biases, unique molecular identifiers were incorporated into the TCR beta cDNA libraries. TCRdb reprocessing: public reads trimmed at Q25 with fastp, clones called with MiXCR, in-frame beta chains kept. A single entry per CDR3 protein holds the most common genes and DNA from its merged rows. The sample contains around 200,000 distinct CDR3 sequences, 29% of them found a single time. The top ten clones comprise about 3.4% of the sample. Sequencing was done on a sample of blood. The receptor source for this set is a girl younger than 18 with multiple sclerosis.

This clonotype was seen a few times. The chain is built from TRBV5-1 and TRBJ1-6; 9 bases are shared with TRBD1. Germline-derived CDR1 and CDR2 are SGHRS and YFSETQ. J was trimmed by 9 bases and V by 4 bases; bases with no gene match: 2. This CDR3 has 13 residues. The CDR3 nucleotides are TGCGCCAGCAGCCGGACAGGGGTTTCACCCCTCCACTTT. As protein: CASSRTGVSPLHF.

This clonotype appeared many times. The chain is built from TRBV7-2 and TRBJ1-1; 7 bases fit TRBD1. The CDR3 consists of 15 residues. Germline V gives CDR1 SGHTA, CDR2 FQGNSA. The V gene end was trimmed by 5 bases and the J gene end by 4 bases; junction bases not matched to a gene: 10. The DNA of the CDR3 is TGTGCCAGCAGCCCAAGGACAGGCGGAGGCACTGAAGCTTTCTTT. The encoded protein is CASSPRTGGGTEAFF.

In this sample, this clonotype turned up a few times. The chain employs TRBV19 and TRBJ2-1; TRBD1 aligns across 7 bases. CDR3 length: 13 residues. The J segment lost 10 bases and the V segment lost 6 bases, leaving 9 bases of the junction unmatched. Germline lookup yields CDR1 LNHDA and CDR2 SQIVND (reference sequence). The CDR3 is CASRGTAEREQFF. For the CDR3, the DNA is TGTGCCAGTAGGGGGACAGCGGAGAGGGAGCAGTTCTTC.

A few counts support this clonotype. This chain joins TRBV20-1 and TRBJ2-5, with 9 positions matching TRBD1. With 2 bases clipped from V and 2 bases from J, the junction kept 3 bases outside the gene matches. The CDR3 consists of 14 residues. Germline V gene data show CDR1 as DFQATT and CDR2 as SNEGSKA (reference sequence). CDR3 DNA: TGCAGTGCTAGAACCGGGACAGGGCAAGAGACCCAGTACTTC. It translates to CSARTGTGQETQYF.

The V call is TRBV7-9, the J call TRBJ1-1; D gene unclear. In germline, CDR1 is SEHNR, CDR2 FQNEAQ (reference sequence). The CDR3 runs 14 residues. The V gene lost 5 bases and the J gene lost 6 bases, with 16 bases spanning the gap. CDR3 sequence: CASSPIPRRPEAFF. As DNA, the CDR3 is TGTGCCAGCAGCCCGATACCCCGTCGGCCTGAAGCTTTCTTT.

This clonotype was found many times. The chain has TRBV7-3 and TRBJ2-7, with D unclear. This CDR3 is built from 15 residues. CDR1 is SGHTA and CDR2 is FQGTGA in the germline V gene. Trimming stripped 1 base from V and 0 bases from J, with 10 bases between. The CDR3 protein is CASSLMGLSSYEQYF. CDR3 DNA: TGTGCCAGCAGCTTAATGGGCCTAAGCTCCTACGAGCAGTACTTC.